This T cell receptor (beta chain) came from a study of T cells in Graves' hyperthyroidism and ophthalmopathy. The study's findings and limits: Expanded thyroid clonotypes (above 0.001) were mostly also found in blood.

RNA transcripts yielded amplified TCR beta CDR3 regions. A set of HTBI primers served as the primers for a first-round RT-PCR of the TCR CDR3. MiXCR, applied by TCRdb to the multiplex PCR reads, yields one record per CDR3 protein. The sample lists 350,000 to 400,000 distinct CDR3 sequences; approximately 20% were seen once. The length of the CDR3 is 14 residues. Germline V gene lookup returns CDR1 SGHAT and CDR2 FQNNGV. V dropped 5 bases and J dropped 3 bases, with 13 bases sitting between them. This clonotype has just one count. Its antigen is currently unknown. This chain uses TRBV11-2 with TRBJ2-5, with D perhaps TRBD2 (6 bases). The sequencing input was blood. The receptor comes from a woman younger than 35 with Graves' hyperthyroidism. The CDR3 region has the DNA TGTGCCAGCAGCGCCCCCTCGGGGGAAGAGACCCAGTACTTC. Its protein is CASSAPSGEETQYF.